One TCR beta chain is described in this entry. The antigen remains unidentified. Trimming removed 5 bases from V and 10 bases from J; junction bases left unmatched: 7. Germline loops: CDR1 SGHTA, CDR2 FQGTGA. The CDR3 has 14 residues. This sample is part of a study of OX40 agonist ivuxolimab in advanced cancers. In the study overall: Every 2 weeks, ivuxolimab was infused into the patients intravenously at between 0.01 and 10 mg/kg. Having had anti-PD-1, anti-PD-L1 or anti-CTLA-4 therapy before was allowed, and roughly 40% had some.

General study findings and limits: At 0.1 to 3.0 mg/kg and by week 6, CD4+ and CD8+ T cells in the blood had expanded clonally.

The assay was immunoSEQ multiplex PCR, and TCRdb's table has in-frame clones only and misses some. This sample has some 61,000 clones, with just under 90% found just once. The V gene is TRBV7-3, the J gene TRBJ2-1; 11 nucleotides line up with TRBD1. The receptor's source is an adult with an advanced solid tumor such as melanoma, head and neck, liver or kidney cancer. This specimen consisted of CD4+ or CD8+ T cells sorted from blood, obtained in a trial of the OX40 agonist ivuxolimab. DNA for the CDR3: TGTGCCAGCAGCAATGGACAGGGGGCAAGCGAGCAGTTCTTC. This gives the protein CASSNGQGASEQFF.